Listed below are T cell receptor beta chains from one sample, sequenced in a study of blood T cell repertoires in COVID-19. Data came from immunoSEQ multiplex PCR; TCRdb stores just in-frame clones and leaves some out. The sample lists a few hundred thousand clones, 75% to 90% occurring once. The specimen sequenced was peripheral blood. These receptors all stem from a human donor in a cohort sampled during active COVID-19. Each CDR3 is given with its conserved first and last residue. The D gene is left open where the match is weak. Not every row has a clone size; where given, it reads once, few, many or a size class.

v_gene	abundance	d_gene	j_gene	CDR3nt	CDR3aa
TRBV28	.	.	TRBJ2-7	TGTGCCAGCAGTTTAAGAGACTACGAGCAGTACTTC	CASSLRDYEQYF
TRBV7-2	.	.	TRBJ2-6	TGTGCCAGCAGCGCCAGGGTAGGGGTCGGGGCCAACGTCCTGACTTTC	CASSARVGVGANVLTF
TRBV30	.	TRBD1	TRBJ1-2	TGTGCCTGGAGCGCGAACCGATTCCCAGGGGGCCTCTATGGCTACACCTTC	CAWSANRFPGGLYGYTF
TRBV5-1	.	TRBD1	TRBJ2-7	TGCGCCAGCAGCTTGGTAGGACAGGGCTACGAGCAGTACTTC	CASSLVGQGYEQYF
TRBV9	.	TRBD2	TRBJ2-7	TGTGCCAGCAGCGTTGGCCTAGCGGGAGGTCCCGCCTACGAGCAGTACTTC	CASSVGLAGGPAYEQYF
TRBV27	.	TRBD1	TRBJ1-1	TGTGCCAGCAGGAGACGGAGGGACAGGAGAAACACTGAAGCTTTCTTT	CASRRRRDRRNTEAFF
TRBV5-1	.	TRBD1	TRBJ1-3	TGCGCCAGCAGCCTCGGGACAGGGATGGCCTCTGGAAACACCATATATTTT	CASSLGTGMASGNTIYF
TRBV6-5	.	.	TRBJ2-5	TGTGCCAGCAGTCCAGGGCCCCAAGAGACCCAGTACTTC	CASSPGPQETQYF
TRBV7-9	.	.	TRBJ2-5	TGTGCCAGCAGCTCCCCGGACCGCTCACAGGTGGAGACCCAGTACTTC	CASSSPDRSQVETQYF
TRBV24-1	.	TRBD2	TRBJ2-1	TGTGCCACCAGTGATTCCTCGGGGGGACTAGCAGCCCACAATGAGCAGTTCTTC	CATSDSSGGLAAHNEQFF
TRBV28	.	.	TRBJ1-6	TGTGCCAGCAGAGGGGGACCCCCTGGGACACCCCTCCACTTT	CASRGGPPGTPLHF
TRBV7-9	.	.	TRBJ2-7	TGTGCCAGCAGCACTTCCTACGAGCAGTACTTC	CASSTSYEQYF
TRBV7-2	.	.	TRBJ1-2	TGTGCCAGCAGCTTAGGACTGGAGATGCTCTATGGCTACACCTTC	CASSLGLEMLYGYTF
TRBV27	.	.	TRBJ2-7	TGTGCCAGCAGTTTCTCGGCCGGGACTCGCGGTGCCTACGAGCAGTACTTC	CASSFSAGTRGAYEQYF
TRBV28	.	TRBD2	TRBJ2-7	TGTGCCAGCAGTTTATATGTGTCTAGCGGGACCTACGAGCAGTACTTC	CASSLYVSSGTYEQYF
TRBV4-3	once	.	TRBJ1-6	TGCGCCAGCAGCCAAGATGCGGGTTCACCCCTCCACTTT	CASSQDAGSPLHF
TRBV5-1	.	.	TRBJ2-2	TGCGCCAGCAGCTCGACTAGAGGGAACACCGGGGAGCTGTTTTTT	CASSSTRGNTGELFF
TRBV24-1	few	TRBD2	TRBJ2-1	TGTGCCACCAGTGATGCGCTAGCGGGATCCTACAATGAGCAGTTCTTC	CATSDALAGSYNEQFF
TRBV30	.	TRBD1	TRBJ1-4	TGTGCCTGGTACCGGACAGGGCGTGAAAAACTGTTTTTT	CAWYRTGREKLFF
TRBV2	.	TRBD1	TRBJ2-7	TGTGCCAGCAGTGAGGACAGGGGGCGGTCCTACGAGCAGTACTTC	CASSEDRGRSYEQYF
TRBV7-9	.	TRBD2	TRBJ2-7	TGTGCCAGCAGCTTCTCCGGAACGACTAGCGGGCCCTCCTACGAGCAGTACTTC	CASSFSGTTSGPSYEQYF
TRBV28	.	TRBD1	TRBJ2-7	TGTGCCAGCACCAGACAGGGCTACGAGCAGTACTTC	CASTRQGYEQYF
TRBV29-1	.	TRBD1	TRBJ2-7	TGCAGCGTTTATAAGGCGACAGGGGGCTACGAGCAGTACTTC	CSVYKATGGYEQYF
TRBV2	.	TRBD2	TRBJ2-7	TGTGCCACCAGTGGGGCTAGCGGCTACGAGCAGTACTTC	CATSGASGYEQYF
TRBV7-6	.	.	TRBJ2-1	TGTGCCAGCACCTTATCCAGGGGAAGTCTCAATGAGCAGTTCTTC	CASTLSRGSLNEQFF
TRBV12-3/TRBV12-4	.	.	TRBJ2-5	TGTGCCAGCAGCGACAGCTACCAAGAGACCCAGTACTTC	CASSDSYQETQYF
TRBV10-3	.	TRBD2	TRBJ2-7	TGTGCCATCAGTGAATCGGGACTAGCGGGAGTCGAGCAGTACTTC	CAISESGLAGVEQYF
TRBV3-1/TRBV3-2	.	TRBD1	TRBJ2-7	TGTGCCAGCAGCCAAGTCCCAGGACAGGTCTACGAGCAGTACTTC	CASSQVPGQVYEQYF
TRBV18	few	.	TRBJ1-5	TGTGCCAGCTCACCAGTGGTAGCCCATCAGCCCCAGCATTTT	CASSPVVAHQPQHF
TRBV5-1	.	.	TRBJ2-5	TGCGCCAGCAGTTCGGGGGGCGGAGAGACCCAGTACTTC	CASSSGGGETQYF
TRBV9	.	.	TRBJ2-7	TGTGCCAGCAGCGCCAACCCTAGAACGGGAGAGTCCTACGAGCAGTACTTC	CASSANPRTGESYEQYF
TRBV28	.	.	TRBJ1-2	TGTGCCAGCAGGTATAACTATGGCTACACCTTC	CASRYNYGYTF
TRBV19	.	.	TRBJ1-2	TGTGCCAGTAGTATATACGGGACTAACTATGGCTACACCTTC	CASSIYGTNYGYTF
TRBV2	.	.	TRBJ2-2	TGTGCCAGCAGTGGCGTTCAGGACTATATCGCCGGGGAGCTGTTTTTT	CASSGVQDYIAGELFF
TRBV27	.	.	TRBJ1-6	TGTGCCAGCAGTTGGAGGGAGAATTCACCCCTCCACTTT	CASSWRENSPLHF
TRBV6-1	.	.	TRBJ2-6	TGTGCCAGCAGTGAACGAGATTCTGGGGCCAACGTCCTGACTTTC	CASSERDSGANVLTF
TRBV11-2	once	TRBD1	TRBJ2-7	TGTGCCAGCAGCGTCGGGGACAGGAGGGAGCAGTACTTC	CASSVGDRREQYF
TRBV6-6	few	TRBD1	TRBJ2-2	TGTGCCAGCACCGGGACAGGACTCACCGGGGAGCTGTTTTTT	CASTGTGLTGELFF
TRBV3-1/TRBV3-2	.	.	TRBJ2-1	TGTGCCAGCAGCCAAGTAGGGGGGCAGTTCTTC	CASSQVGGQFF
TRBV28	.	.	TRBJ2-5	TGTGCCAGTAACTTCCGGGAACAAGAGACCCAGTACTTC	CASNFREQETQYF
TRBV24-1	.	TRBD2	TRBJ2-1	TGTGCCACCAGTGAACTAGCGGGAGGGACCTACAATGAGCAGTTCTTC	CATSELAGGTYNEQFF
TRBV7-9	.	TRBD1	TRBJ2-7	TGTGCCAGCAGCATTCTTTTGGACAGGGATGTCGAGCAGTACTTC	CASSILLDRDVEQYF
TRBV5-1	.	.	TRBJ2-7	TGCGCCAGCAGCTTGCGCAGCTCCTACGAGCAGTACTTC	CASSLRSSYEQYF
TRBV5-1	.	TRBD1	TRBJ2-3	TGCGCCAGCAGCTGGCCCCGGGACAGAAACACAGATACGCAGTATTTT	CASSWPRDRNTDTQYF
TRBV9	.	.	TRBJ1-1	TGTGCCAGCAGCCCAAGGGGCACTGAAGCTTTCTTT	CASSPRGTEAFF
TRBV18	few	.	TRBJ1-4	TGTGCCAGCTCACCGAGACAGGCGGTTTATGAAAAACTGTTTTTT	CASSPRQAVYEKLFF